This T cell receptor (beta chain) was identified in a study of blood T cell repertoires in COVID-19. Across the study: Sites across the United States, Italy and Spain contributed samples from acute and convalescent COVID-19.

The table came from immunoSEQ multiplex PCR; TCRdb's copy has only in-frame clones and leaves some out. The sample includes some 390,000 clones, roughly 90% of them seen just once. The TCR comes from a woman aged 40 to 55 with COVID-19, enrolled during active disease. The sequencing input was peripheral blood.

This CDR3 is CASEQKEYGYTF. The CDR3 DNA sequence: TGTGCCAGCGAACAAAAAGAATATGGCTACACCTTC. The chain couples TRBV28 to TRBJ1-2; D remains ambiguous. Germline values: CDR1 MDHEN, CDR2 SYDVKM. Trimming shortened V by 8 bases and J by 5 bases, and 12 bases separated the two germline ends. The CDR3 has 12 amino acids.